This TCR beta chain comes out of a study of cytotoxic CD8 clonotypes in ibrutinib-treated CLL (dated by TCRdb to the early 2020s). With regard to the full study: The cohort was composed of 11 relapsed/refractory and roughly 16 treatment-naive patients; IGHV unmutated status was identified in roughly 17 patients. Responses were partial in roughly 25 patients and complete in 2; after median around 65 months follow-up, about 15 stayed in remission and approximately twelve progressed. Samples at response were collected after a median of about 13 months of treatment, with a range of about 6 to 40 months. An average of around 260,000 productive templates and about 100,000 productive rearrangements was obtained per sample. Longitudinal samples were obtainable from about 30% of the 86 participants in the trial. Cryopreserved peripheral blood mononuclear cells were collected before treatment, at response, and at either disease progression or sustained remission. Every remission and progressive disease sample was obtained while ibrutinib was still being received by the patients. The paper's findings and limits, for the study overall: Baseline clonality exceeded that of age-matched healthy donors and correlated strongly with circulating CD8+ T-cell counts. Public clonotypes were rare and either shrank or stayed stable during treatment, and the rise in clonality at ibrutinib response reflected expansion of private clonotypes. At ibrutinib response clonality went up, during sustained remission it held steady, and at progression it dropped back toward baseline. Sampling times were not matched between sustained-remission and progressing patients, and lymph node repertoires were not studied.

From a lookup of the germline V gene, CDR1 and CDR2 are KGHSH and LQKENI. Trimming removed 3 bases from V and 9 bases from J; the gene matches leave 0 bases unexplained. The CDR3 runs 12 amino acids, cysteine and phenylalanine included. The CDR3 DNA has 36 bases and is translated from base 1. Note on this clone: This receptor's antigen is unknown. Per-base qualities were not stored, and no clone one base away is much larger.

A MiSeq instrument was used for deep resolution sequencing, which targeted depths ranging from 1 in 1 million up to 1 in 200,000 T cells, with coverage averaging 10x for each clonotype. The immunoSEQ hsTCRB Kit was used to generate TCR beta libraries. The authors processed their data as follows. The data were analyzed with ImmunoSEQ Analyzer and ImmunoSEQ Data Assistant, and V, D and J gene assignments followed IMGT definitions. Clonality was computed as one minus normalized Shannon entropy of productive rearrangement frequencies, ranging from 0 to 1. Only overrepresented clonotypes making up at least 0.05% of each patient's repertoire were included in the public clonotype analysis. Repertoires from about a dozen age-matched healthy donors in immuneACCESS were used as clonality controls. This is the immuneACCESS table as TCRdb keeps it, with only in-frame sequences that have V and J called. A part of the clones is gone; compared with another copy, unresolved V genes explain less than half, and the rest is unexplained. V, J and clone size are taken as reported in that table, and D and trimming were inferred from the DNA itself. The sample table holds around 76,000 clones, of which over 80% were seen once. The top ten clonotypes cover about 40% of the sample.

The sample's time point label, in plain terms: less than 30 months on ibrutinib. For TCR beta library preparation, about 2.1 micrograms of genomic DNA were extracted from the cryopreserved PBMCs. Longitudinal blood samples from CLL patients receiving ibrutinib monotherapy were subjected to high-throughput TCR beta sequencing. Patients were enrolled in a phase 2 open-label single-center ibrutinib monotherapy trial. The TCR sequence derives from a human donor with chronic lymphocytic leukemia. Sequencing used PBMCs, obtained after 24 months of ibrutinib treatment. The chain couples TRBV18 to TRBJ2-1; a stretch of 9 junction bases matches TRBD2. The CDR3 region has the sequence CASSPTSGEQFF. The nucleotides are TGTGCCAGCTCACCGACTAGCGGTGAGCAGTTCTTC.